This T cell receptor (beta chain) was profiled in a study of cytomegalovirus exposure and HLA in healthy donors. Study observations and caveats: Per a prior analysis, the majority of TCR beta V segments were productive roughly 90% or roughly 30% of the time. Excluded: some indistinguishable V segments such as TRBV6-2 and TRBV6-3.

Trimming shortened V by 0 bases and J by 7 bases, and 16 bases separated the two germline ends. Germline loops: CDR1 SEHNR, CDR2 FQNEAQ (reference sequence). This CDR3 has 16 residues. As to this clone: Its antigen is unidentified.

The PCR ran on 60 Vbeta and 13 Jbeta primers. Data came from immunoSEQ multiplex PCR; TCRdb stores just in-frame clones and leaves some out. The sample lists approximately 100,000 clones, roughly 74% occurring once. The gene calls are TRBV7-9 and TRBJ2-4, with a tentative D call TRBD1 (6 bases). This TCR came from a woman in her 40s in good health and CMV-seronegative. Sequencing was performed on PBMCs. CDR3 amino acids: CASSLASQGRKNIQYF. CDR3 DNA sequence: TGTGCCAGCAGCTTAGCATCCCAGGGGAGAAAGAACATTCAGTACTTC. Full variable domain (remainder filled in from reference TRBV7-9 and TRBJ2-4): DTGVSQNPRHKITKRGQNVTFRCDPISEHNRLYWYRQTLGQGPEFLTYFQNEAQLEKSRLLSDRFSAERPKGSFSTLEIQRTEQGDSAMYLCASSLASQGRKNIQYFGAGTRLSVL.